The source of this T cell receptor (beta chain) is a study of blood T cell repertoires in COVID-19. Study at large: Spain, Italy and the United States supplied samples that represented acute and convalescent COVID-19. T cells, B-cell-depleted T cells, or PBMCs supplied cDNA or gDNA.

The V and J ends lost 5 bases and 1 base, in that order; junction bases with no gene match: 4. The germline CDR1 and CDR2 sequences are SGHAT and FQNNGV. This CDR3 spans 15 amino acids. In the original analysis: Reference gene primer amplification in the assay estimated nucleated cell counts. Measured with immunoSEQ multiplex PCR; TCRdb has only the in-frame clones, and not every one. V, J and clone size reflect that table, while D and trimming were determined from the DNA. The sample has more than 300,000 clones; around 88% are singletons. This TCR was sampled from a woman aged 50 to 65 with acute or convalescent COVID-19. This rearrangement joins TRBV11-2 to TRBJ2-7, with TRBD2 matching over 11 bases. The sample was peripheral blood. CDR3 sequence (DNA): TGTGCCAGCAGCCCTGGGACTAGCGGATCCTACGAGCAGTACTTC. Residues: CASSPGTSGSYEQYF.